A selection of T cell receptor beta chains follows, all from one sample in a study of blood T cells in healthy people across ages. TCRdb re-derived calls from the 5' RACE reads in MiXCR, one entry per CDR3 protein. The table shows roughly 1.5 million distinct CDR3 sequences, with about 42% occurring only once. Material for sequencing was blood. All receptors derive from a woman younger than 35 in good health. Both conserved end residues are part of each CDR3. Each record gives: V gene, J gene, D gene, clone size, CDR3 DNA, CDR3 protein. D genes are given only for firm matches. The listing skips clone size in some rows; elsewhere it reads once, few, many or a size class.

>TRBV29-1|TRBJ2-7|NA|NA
TGCAGCGCCTGGACGGACCAGATCTACGAGCAGTACTTC
CSAWTDQIYEQYF
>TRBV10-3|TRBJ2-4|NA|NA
TGTGCCATCAGTGCAGGGTGGAACATTCAGTACTTC
CAISAGWNIQYF
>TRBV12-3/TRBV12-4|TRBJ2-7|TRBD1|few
TGTGCCAGCAGTTTATGGGGACAGGTTGGAGGAGAGCAGTACTTC
CASSLWGQVGGEQYF
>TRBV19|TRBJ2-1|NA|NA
TGTGCCAGTAGTCTTCGGGCACACAATGAGCAGTTCTTC
CASSLRAHNEQFF
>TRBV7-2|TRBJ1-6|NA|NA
TGTGCCAAACAAGTCAGCCCGAATTCACCCCTCCACTTT
CAKQVSPNSPLHF
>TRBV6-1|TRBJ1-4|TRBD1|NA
TGTGCCAGCAGCCTGGGACAGGGGGAGGGAAACGAAAAACTGTTTTTT
CASSLGQGEGNEKLFF
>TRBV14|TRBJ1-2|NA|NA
TGTGCCAGCAGCCAAGGGACGAGTGGCTACACCTTC
CASSQGTSGYTF
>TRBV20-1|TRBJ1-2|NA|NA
TGCAGTGCTAGAGATCATCAACACAGGGCCGGTGGTGGCTACACCTTC
CSARDHQHRAGGGYTF
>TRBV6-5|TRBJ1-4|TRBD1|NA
TGTGCCAGCAGCTGGGACAGGGCTGAAAAACTGTTTTTT
CASSWDRAEKLFF
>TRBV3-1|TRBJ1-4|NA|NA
TGTGCCAGCAGCCAACGGGGGGTCGTTGAAAAACTGTTTTTT
CASSQRGVVEKLFF
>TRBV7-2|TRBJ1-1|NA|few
TGTGCCAGCAGCTTAGGGGGTATGTGGAACACTGAAGCTTTCTTT
CASSLGGMWNTEAFF
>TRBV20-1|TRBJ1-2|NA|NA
TGCAGTGCTAGATGGGATACTGGCGTCTATGGCTACACCTTC
CSARWDTGVYGYTF
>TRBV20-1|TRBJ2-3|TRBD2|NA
TGCAGTGCTAGAGTGACTAGCGGGAGGGTAACAGATACGCAGTATTTT
CSARVTSGRVTDTQYF
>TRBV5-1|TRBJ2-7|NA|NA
TGCGCCAGCAGCTTGCTATCCCCGGACGAGCAGTACTTC
CASSLLSPDEQYF
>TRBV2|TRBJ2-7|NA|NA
TGTGCCAGCAGGGCGTCAGGGTACTCCTACGAGCAGTACTTC
CASRASGYSYEQYF
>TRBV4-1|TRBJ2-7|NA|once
TGCGCCAGCAGCCAAGTGTTGGGAGACAATGAGCAGTACTTC
CASSQVLGDNEQYF
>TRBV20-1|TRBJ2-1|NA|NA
TGCAGTGTTCGGACTCCCCACTCCTACAATGAGCAGTTCTTC
CSVRTPHSYNEQFF
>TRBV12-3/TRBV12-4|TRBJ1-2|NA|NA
TGTGCCAGCAAAACCGGGACCCAGGACGGCTACACCTTC
CASKTGTQDGYTF
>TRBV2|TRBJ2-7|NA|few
TGTGCCAGCAGTGAATTTAAATATTCCTACGAGCAGTACTTC
CASSEFKYSYEQYF
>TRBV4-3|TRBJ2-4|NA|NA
TGCGCCAGCAGCCAAGTCCCCCCTGCAGGGCTTAAAAACATTCAGTACTTC
CASSQVPPAGLKNIQYF
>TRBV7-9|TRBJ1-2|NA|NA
TGTGCCAGCAGCTTAGTGGGAGACCCAGGGTACACCTTC
CASSLVGDPGYTF
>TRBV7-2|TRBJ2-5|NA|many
TGTGCCAGCAGCTTAGGAGGTACTCAAGAGACCCAGTACTTC
CASSLGGTQETQYF
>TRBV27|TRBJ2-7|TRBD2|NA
TGTGCCAGCAGTTTATCGATAGCACGAGCGGGAGGATACGAGCAGTACTTC
CASSLSIARAGGYEQYF
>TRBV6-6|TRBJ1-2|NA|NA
TGTGCCAGCTTTTTAATCGAGGTCGGTGGCTACACCTTC
CASFLIEVGGYTF
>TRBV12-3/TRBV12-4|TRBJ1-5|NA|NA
TGTGCCTGCAGTGTCAGAGGGAGCAATCAGCCCCAGCATTTT
CACSVRGSNQPQHF
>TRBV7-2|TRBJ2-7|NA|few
TGTGCCAGCAGCAGGCAGGGAATAGGATCCTACAATGAGCAGTACTTC
CASSRQGIGSYNEQYF